The T cell receptor beta chain under discussion was sequenced for a study of OX40 agonist ivuxolimab in advanced cancers. Some background on the complete study: Ivuxolimab was a fully human IgG2 agonistic monoclonal antibody targeting the costimulatory receptor OX40 (CD134). Intravenous ivuxolimab was administered to patients every 2 weeks at six dose levels: 0.01, 0.1, 0.3, 1.5, 3 and 10 mg/kg. Among the roughly 52 dose-escalation patients, around 19 had hepatocellular carcinoma, around 15 melanoma, 9 renal cell carcinoma and 9 head and neck cancer. In the dose-escalation cohort, 82.7% of patients were male, and the mean age was roughly 60 years, with a range of 23 to 79. Prior anti-PD-1, anti-PD-L1 or anti-CTLA-4 therapy was permitted, and approximately 40% of dose-escalation patients had received checkpoint inhibitors. Partial responses occurred in three dose-escalation patients: two with cutaneous melanoma and one with hepatocellular carcinoma. Peripheral TCRbeta sequencing aimed to test whether ivuxolimab altered TCR sequence diversity and caused clonal T-cell expansion. The paper covers the monotherapy dose-escalation part of the phase I ivuxolimab trial, which included N of about 56 patients.

As concerns this clone: Its target antigen remains unknown. No base qualities exist here, and no much larger clone lies one base off it.

To sequence the TCRbeta CDR3 region, genomic DNA was isolated from the sorted cells. The immunoSEQ Assay was used for sequencing of TCRbeta CDR3 regions. TCRdb took over this immuneACCESS table, retaining in-frame rearrangements with V and J assigned. Such tables are incomplete; in checked studies, under half of the missing clones stem from an unresolved V gene, and the remainder is unexplained. The sample has fewer than 75,000 clones on record, around 90% of them singletons. 2.8% of the sample lies in the top ten. Overall study results and their limits: Antigen specificity was not determined for the clonally expanded peripheral T cells. Low levels of normalized T-cell clonal expansion were also seen in some patients who did not respond. After ivuxolimab, more expanded clones were found on average in CD8+ T cells than in CD4+ T cells. In the 0.1-3.0 mg/kg groups, partial responders were among the patients with the lowest normalized peripheral clonal expansion, particularly in CD8+ T cells. At doses from 0.1 to 3.0 mg/kg, clonal expansion was seen in both CD4+ and CD8+ blood T cells between baseline and week 6.

The cysteine opens and the phenylalanine closes a CDR3 of 15 amino acids. CDR3 DNA only is kept here, 45 bases in frame from base 1. The junction shows trimming of 5 bases on V and 3 bases on J, and the gene matches do not reach 4 bases of it. The germline V gene gives CDR1 as SGHTA and CDR2 as FQGNSA. The trial excluded patients who had a history of autoimmune disease or who were on systemic immunosuppression. In every dose cohort, peripheral blood was drawn for TCR sequencing at baseline, cycle 4 day 1, and cycle 7 day 1. The samples were taken from a phase I, first-in-human, multicenter, open-label dose-escalation trial of ivuxolimab. Adults with locally advanced or metastatic melanoma, renal cell carcinoma, hepatocellular carcinoma or head and neck squamous cell carcinoma were enrolled in the trial. Before TCR sequencing, CD4+ T cells and CD8+ T cells were sorted from peripheral blood as separate populations.

The receptor's source is an adult with an advanced solid tumor such as melanoma, head and neck, liver or kidney cancer. The chain couples TRBV7-2 to TRBJ2-1, with 10 bases in between that match TRBD2. Sequences were derived from CD4+ or CD8+ T cells sorted from blood, sampled in a trial of the OX40 agonist ivuxolimab. The DNA sequence is as follows: TGTGCCAGCAGCCCTAGACTAGCGGGCTACAATGAGCAGTTCTTC. Its coded protein is CASSPRLAGYNEQFF. Outside the CDR3, residues come from the reference TRBV7-2 and TRBJ2-1 proteins, so the full variable domain is: GAGVSQSPSNKVTEKGKDVELRCDPISGHTALYWYRQSLGQGLEFLIYFQGNSAPDKSGLPSDRFSAERTGGSVSTLTIQRTQQEDSAVYLCASSPRLAGYNEQFFGPGTRLTVL.